Detailed here is one TCR beta chain. Base quality data are lacking; no much larger clone is found one base away. This sample is drawn from a study of T cells in tuberculosis listed by TCRdb under 2018. The study in broad terms: In the study, CD1B tetramers and high-throughput TCR immunosequencing were combined to characterize T cells specific for the mycobacterial lipid antigen glucose monomycolate (GMM). Broad study findings and their caveats: T cells that bind the CD1B-GMM tetramer with low affinity may not have been captured by the stringent sort gate.

PBMC were thawed, rested overnight, stained with GMM-loaded CD1B tetramer, a Live/Dead dye and anti-CD3, and then sorted on a FACS Aria II. CD1B tetramers were loaded with C32 glucose monomycolate purified from Rhodococcus equi. Before cryopreservation, the PBMC used for tetramer sorting had been depleted of CD14-expressing monocytes as part of a separate study. From each donor, about 100,000 tetramer-negative cells were also sorted and analyzed side by side with the tetramer-positive cells. GMM-loaded CD1B tetramers were used to sort antigen-specific T cells from several healthy South African adults. TCR-alpha and TCR-beta chains were sequenced unpaired, so chain pairing information was not available. The immunoSEQ multiplex PCR assay was used to generate TCR libraries, with TCR-beta and/or TCR-alpha/delta assays applied to each sample. The Illumina high-throughput platform was used to sequence the amplified TCR libraries. As for the original processing: Clustering and dimensionality reduction relied on pairwise TCRdist distances among GMM-specific receptors from T cells that were either sorted ex vivo or expanded in vitro. Sequence motifs defined by gene usage and CDR3 content were checked for enrichment by comparing tetramer-positive and tetramer-negative populations. As stored in TCRdb, this immuneACCESS dataset retains in-frame rearrangements with V and J assigned. A fraction of the clones does not appear; measured against another copy, unresolved V genes explain less than half of the discrepancy, and the remainder lacks a known reason. Clone size and V and J calls were adopted from that table, with D and trimming inferred from the DNA. The sample table shows some 90,000 clones, and more than 75% are seen once. In total, the top ten clones hold 1.9% of the sample.

The trim is 1 base for V and 1 base for J, with a gap of 12 bases between the germline ends. CDR1 LGHNA and CDR2 YNFKEQ are derived from the germline V gene. Its CDR3 holds 16 amino acids, cysteine through phenylalanine. Only the CDR3 DNA is retained, 48 bases long and in frame from the first base. Sequencing was carried out using CD1b-GMM tetramer-negative cells sorted from PBMCs. Read against the paper, the sample's cell subset or site label means: T cells not binding CD1B-GMM tetramer, sorted from same donor. The TCR was taken from an adult woman with latent tuberculosis. In this chain, TRBV4-2 is recombined with TRBJ2-3; 7 matching bases give a weak D call of TRBD2. The DNA is TGTGCCAGCAGCCAAGGGGAGGGGGGGGGCACAGATACGCAGTATTTT. This encodes CASSQGEGGGTDTQYF.